This TCR beta chain was obtained from a study of cytomegalovirus exposure and HLA in healthy donors. In the PCR, 60 Vbeta and 13 Jbeta primers were used. TCRdb's table, derived via immunoSEQ multiplex PCR, lists solely in-frame clones and lacks some. This sample's clone table lists about 160,000 clones. The germline gives CDR1 MNHNS, CDR2 SASEGT. The CDR3 is made up of 14 amino acids. V was clipped by 3 bases and J by 2 bases, with 11 bases between them. This TCR came from a young man in good health and CMV-seronegative. Specimen: PBMCs. The V gene is TRBV6-1, the J gene TRBJ2-7; D may be TRBD1 (6 bases). The CDR3 DNA reads as TGTGCCAGCAGTGACACTCAGGGGACCTACGAGCAGTACTTC. This gives the protein CASSDTQGTYEQYF.